Presented here are 2 T cell receptor beta chains from one specimen sequenced in a study of chemoradiotherapy in HPV16-positive cancers. Some clones are missing from TCRdb's copy, which holds only in-frame ones; the method was immunoSEQ multiplex PCR. The data contain 11,000 or so clones, under 80% of them singletons. Collection of the sample occurred from a patient who underwent chemoradiotherapy. The receptors derive from a human donor with HPV-associated anogenital cancer.

The chain is built from TRBV28 and TRBJ2-5; D ambiguous. The germline V gene encodes CDR1 MDHEN and CDR2 SYDVKM. The CDR3 spans 13 residues. Trimming pared 10 bases from V and 3 bases from J, leaving 15 bases between. The CDR3 spells CATQSRWEETQYF. The CDR3 nucleotides read TGTGCCACCCAAAGCCGGTGGGAAGAGACCCAGTACTTC.

The chain recombines TRBV29-1 with TRBJ1-5, with D perhaps matching TRBD1 (6 bases). CDR1 SQVTM and CDR2 ANQGSEA come from the germline V gene. This CDR3 has 15 residues. V gave up 4 bases and J gave up 2 bases, with 15 bases separating them. The CDR3 reads CSVGVAGEGNQPQHF. The CDR3 region has the DNA TGCAGCGTTGGGGTTGCAGGGGAAGGCAATCAGCCCCAGCATTTT.